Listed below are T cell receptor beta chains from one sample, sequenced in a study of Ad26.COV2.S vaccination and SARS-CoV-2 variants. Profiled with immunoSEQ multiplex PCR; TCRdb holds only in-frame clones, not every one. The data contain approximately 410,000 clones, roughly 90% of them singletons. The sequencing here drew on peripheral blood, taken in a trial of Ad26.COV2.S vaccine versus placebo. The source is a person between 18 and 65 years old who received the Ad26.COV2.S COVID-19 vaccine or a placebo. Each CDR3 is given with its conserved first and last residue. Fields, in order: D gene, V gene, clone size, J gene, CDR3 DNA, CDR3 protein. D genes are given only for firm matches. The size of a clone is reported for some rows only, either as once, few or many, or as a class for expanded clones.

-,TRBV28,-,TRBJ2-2,TGTGCCAGCAGTTACCCGGGGGCAGGGAGGAACACCGGGGAGCTGTTTTTT,CASSYPGAGRNTGELFF
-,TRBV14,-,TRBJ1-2,TGTGCCAGCAGCCAAGACAGGAGGCCATCGGGGGGCTACACCTTC,CASSQDRRPSGGYTF
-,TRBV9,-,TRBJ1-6,TGTGCCAGCAGCGTAGGTGGCTCCTATAATTCACCCCTCCACTTT,CASSVGGSYNSPLHF
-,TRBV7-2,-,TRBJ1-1,TGTGCCAGCAGCTTTTACTCCGGGACGGCGAACACTGAAGCTTTCTTT,CASSFYSGTANTEAFF
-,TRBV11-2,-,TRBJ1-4,TGTGCCAGCAGCTTAGGCCCTCTGAGAATGAGTGAAAAACTGTTTTTT,CASSLGPLRMSEKLFF
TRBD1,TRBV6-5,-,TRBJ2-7,TGTGCCAGCATCGACAGGGACATAGACGAGCAGTACTTC,CASIDRDIDEQYF
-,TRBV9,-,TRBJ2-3,TGTGCCAGCAGCGTATTTCCGGGGGGCACAGATACGCAGTATTTT,CASSVFPGGTDTQYF
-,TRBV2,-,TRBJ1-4,TGTGCCAGCAGCGATACAGGGTTGCGGGAAAAACTGTTTTTT,CASSDTGLREKLFF
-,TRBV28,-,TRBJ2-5,TGTGCCAGCAGTTTAGCCCAAGAGACCCAGTACTTC,CASSLAQETQYF
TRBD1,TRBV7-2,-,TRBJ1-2,TGTGCCAGCAGCAAGGGGACAGGATTTGACTATGGCTACACCTTC,CASSKGTGFDYGYTF
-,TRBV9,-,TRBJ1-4,TGTGCCAGCAGCCTGGATGGGAGGGGAACTAATGAAAAACTGTTTTTT,CASSLDGRGTNEKLFF
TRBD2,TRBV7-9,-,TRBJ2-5,TGTGCCAGCAGCTTTGGAAGCGGGAGGGAGACCCAGTACTTC,CASSFGSGRETQYF
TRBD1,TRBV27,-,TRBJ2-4,TGTGCCAGCAGGAAGACAGGGGGCGAGGCCAAAAACATTCAGTACTTC,CASRKTGGEAKNIQYF
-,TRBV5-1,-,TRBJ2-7,TGCGCCAGCAGCCCTGACACCATCCAGGGCGAGCAGTACTTC,CASSPDTIQGEQYF
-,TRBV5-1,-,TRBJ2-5,TGCGCCAGCAGCGGCGGGACTGGACGGGGAAGAGAGACCCAGTACTTC,CASSGGTGRGRETQYF
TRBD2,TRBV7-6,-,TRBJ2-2,TGTGCCAGCAGCGACAATCGGGGGGGCACCGGGGAGCTGTTTTTT,CASSDNRGGTGELFF
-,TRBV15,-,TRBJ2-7,TGTGCCACCAGCAGAGGGGCGGGGACAACTTACTCCTACGAGCAGTACTTC,CATSRGAGTTYSYEQYF
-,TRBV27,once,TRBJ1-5,TGTGCCAGCAGTTTATGGGGCTCGAATCAGCCCCAGCATTTT,CASSLWGSNQPQHF
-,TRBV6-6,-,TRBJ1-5,TGTGCCAGCAGCGCCCAGGGACCCAATCAGCCCCAGCATTTT,CASSAQGPNQPQHF
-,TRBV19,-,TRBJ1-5,TGTGCCAGTTCTTTCAGGGGTAGCAATCAGCCCCAGCATTTT,CASSFRGSNQPQHF
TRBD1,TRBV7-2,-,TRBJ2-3,TGTGCCAGCAGCTTAGTTAGGTCAGGGGGTGGCACAGATACGCAGTATTTT,CASSLVRSGGGTDTQYF
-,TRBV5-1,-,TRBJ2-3,TGCGCCAGCAGCCCCCGGAGGGACTTCAACACAGATACGCAGTATTTT,CASSPRRDFNTDTQYF
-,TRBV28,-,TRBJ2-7,TGTGCCAGCAGTTTATATCCCCTTTTGGACTCGAACTCCTACGAGCAGTACTTC,CASSLYPLLDSNSYEQYF
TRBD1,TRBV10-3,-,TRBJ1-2,TGTGCCATCAGTGCGCCGGGACAGGGGGAAGCTAACTATGGCTACACCTTC,CAISAPGQGEANYGYTF
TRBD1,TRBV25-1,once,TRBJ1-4,TGTGCCAGCAGACAGGGGGCGAGGGAGGAACTGTTTTTT,CASRQGAREELFF
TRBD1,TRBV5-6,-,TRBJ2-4,TGTGCCAGCAGCTCCCCCCACAGGGGAGCCAAAAACATTCAGTACTTC,CASSSPHRGAKNIQYF
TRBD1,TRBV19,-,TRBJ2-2,TGTGCCAGTAGCCTGCTGCCGGGACAGGGGGACGGGGAGCTGTTTTTT,CASSLLPGQGDGELFF
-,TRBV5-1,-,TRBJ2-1,TGCGCCAGCAGCGGGGGGAAACAGGGGCGGGATTACAATGAGCAGTTCTTC,CASSGGKQGRDYNEQFF
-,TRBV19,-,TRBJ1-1,TGTGCCAGTAGCTGGGGGGGGCGGTCGAACACTGAAGCTTTCTTT,CASSWGGRSNTEAFF
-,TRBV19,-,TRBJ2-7,TGTGCCAGTAGTATAGCCCTTTCCAGCTACGAGCAGTACTTC,CASSIALSSYEQYF
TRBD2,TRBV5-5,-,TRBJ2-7,TGTGCCAGCGTCCGGGGGGCGGGGGGGCCCCGGGAGCAGTACTTC,CASVRGAGGPREQYF
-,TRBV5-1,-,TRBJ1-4,TGCGCCAGCAGCTTGGACAGGCATGAAAAACTGTTTTTT,CASSLDRHEKLFF
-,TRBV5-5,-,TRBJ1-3,TGTGCCAGCAGCCAAGGAAACACCATATATTTT,CASSQGNTIYF
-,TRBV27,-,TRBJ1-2,TGTGCCAGCAGTTTATCTTCCCCGGCAGAGAGGGCGATTTATGGCTACACCTTC,CASSLSSPAERAIYGYTF
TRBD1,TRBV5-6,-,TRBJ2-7,TGTGCCAGCAGCTTGGGAAACGACAGGGCCCAGTACTTC,CASSLGNDRAQYF
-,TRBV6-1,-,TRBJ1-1,TGTGCCAGCAGTGAAGCATGGCCGGGGACTGAAGCTTTCTTT,CASSEAWPGTEAFF
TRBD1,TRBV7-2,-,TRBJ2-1,TGTGCCAGCAGCCAGGACAGGGGATACTACAATGAGCAGTTCTTC,CASSQDRGYYNEQFF
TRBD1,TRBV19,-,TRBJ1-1,TGTGCCAGTAGTGGGACAGAGAACACTGAAGCTTTCTTT,CASSGTENTEAFF
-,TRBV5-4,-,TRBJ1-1,TGTGCCAGCAGCCGGAGATCCACCATGAACACTGAAGCTTTCTTT,CASSRRSTMNTEAFF
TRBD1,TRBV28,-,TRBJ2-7,TGTGCCAGCAGCCCCGGCACCTTCCGGGACAGAGCCTACGAGCAGTACTTC,CASSPGTFRDRAYEQYF
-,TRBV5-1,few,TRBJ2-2,TGCGCCAGCAGCTTGGATCCCCACACCGGGGAGCTGTTTTTT,CASSLDPHTGELFF
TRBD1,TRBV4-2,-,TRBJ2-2,TGTGCCAGCAGCCAAGATCCCCGACAGGGTCGGGAGCTGTTTTTT,CASSQDPRQGRELFF
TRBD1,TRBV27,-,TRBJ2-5,TGTGCCAGCAGCCCGGGACAGGGGAGCGAGACCCAGTACTTC,CASSPGQGSETQYF
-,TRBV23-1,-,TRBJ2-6,TGCGCCAGCACCGGTCGAGCGCTGATCTCTGGGGCCAACGTCCTGACTTTC,CASTGRALISGANVLTF